This T cell receptor (beta chain) was identified during a study of monozygotic twins with inflammatory bowel disease. Each UMI harboured a 6-nucleotide sample barcode and was appended via template switching. For each CDR3 protein, TCRdb gives one entry from its re-call of the 5' RACE reads, without DNA. This listing includes about 300,000 distinct CDR3 sequences. The receptor's source is a human donor with ulcerative colitis or Crohn's disease, or a healthy co-twin of an affected twin (not recorded which). The sample comprised blood.

CDR3 loop: CASSAVQGPTDTQYF. The chain has TRBV9 and TRBJ2-3; TCRdb picks TRBD2, but there is no DNA to check that call. The germline gives CDR1 SGDLS, CDR2 YYNGEE. The CDR3 spans 15 residues. The whole variable domain, remainder taken from reference TRBV9 and TRBJ2-3, is DSGVTQTPKHLITATGQRVTLRCSPRSGDLSVYWYQQSLDQGLQFLIQYYNGEERAKGNILERFSAQQFPDLHSELNLSSLELGDSALYFCASSAVQGPTDTQYFGPGTRLTVL.